This T cell receptor (beta chain) was captured by sequencing in a study of cytomegalovirus exposure and HLA in healthy donors. This clone was observed a handful of times. The CDR3 sequence is 15 residues long. After removal of 4 bases from V and 2 bases from J, the junction contained 5 bases not matched to a gene. CDR1 and CDR2 (germline): LGHNT, FRNRAP. The study ran its PCR with 60 Vbeta and 13 Jbeta primers. Only in-frame clones appear in the TCRdb table, and some are missing; sequencing was by immunoSEQ multiplex PCR. The data show about 300,000 clones, 75% to 90% seen once. The genes are TRBV12-5 and TRBJ2-1, with 7 bases identical to TRBD2. Sequencing input: PBMCs. This sequence originates from a man in his forties in good health and CMV-seropositive. CDR3 sequence: CASGSGLGPYNEQFF. In DNA form, the CDR3 reads TGTGCTAGTGGTTCCGGACTAGGACCCTACAATGAGCAGTTCTTC.